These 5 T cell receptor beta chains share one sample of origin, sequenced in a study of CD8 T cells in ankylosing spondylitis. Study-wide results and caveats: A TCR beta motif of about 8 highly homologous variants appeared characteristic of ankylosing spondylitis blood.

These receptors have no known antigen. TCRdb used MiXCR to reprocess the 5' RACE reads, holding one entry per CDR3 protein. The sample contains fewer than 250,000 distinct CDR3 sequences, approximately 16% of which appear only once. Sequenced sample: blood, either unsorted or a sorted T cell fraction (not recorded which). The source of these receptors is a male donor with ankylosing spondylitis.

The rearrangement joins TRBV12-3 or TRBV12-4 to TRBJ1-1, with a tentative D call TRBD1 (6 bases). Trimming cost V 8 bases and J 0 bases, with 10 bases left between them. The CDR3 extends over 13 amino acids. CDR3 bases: TGTGCCAGCCTCGGACAGCTGAACACTGAAGCTTTCTTT. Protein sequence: CASLGQLNTEAFF.

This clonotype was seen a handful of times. Written as DNA, the CDR3 is TGTGCCAGTAGGGCCGGGACAGGGATGTACCAAGAGACCCAGTACTTC. It yields the protein CASRAGTGMYQETQYF. This chain joins TRBV19 and TRBJ2-5, with 9 bases that match TRBD1. V lost 6 bases and J lost 0; bases outside the gene matches: 8. The CDR3 is made up of 16 amino acids. CDR1 LNHDA and CDR2 SQIVND come from the germline V gene (reference sequence).

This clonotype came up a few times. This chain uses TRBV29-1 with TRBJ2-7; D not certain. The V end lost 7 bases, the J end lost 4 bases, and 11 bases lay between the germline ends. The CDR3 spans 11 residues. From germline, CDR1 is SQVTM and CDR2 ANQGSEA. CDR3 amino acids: CSAVFIYEQYF. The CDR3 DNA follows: TGCAGCGCCGTCTTTATTTACGAGCAGTACTTC.

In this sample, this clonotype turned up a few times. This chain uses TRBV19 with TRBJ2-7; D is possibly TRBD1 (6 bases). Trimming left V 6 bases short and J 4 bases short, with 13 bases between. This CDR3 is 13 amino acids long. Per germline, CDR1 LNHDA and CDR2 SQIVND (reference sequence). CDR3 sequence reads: CASSELQGYEQYF. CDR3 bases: TGTGCCAGTAGCGAATTACAGGGATACGAGCAGTACTTC.

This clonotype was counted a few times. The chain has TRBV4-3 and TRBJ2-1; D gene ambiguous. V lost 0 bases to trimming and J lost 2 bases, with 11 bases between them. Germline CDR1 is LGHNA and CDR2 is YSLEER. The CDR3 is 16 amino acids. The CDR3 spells CASSQDAADPYNEQFF. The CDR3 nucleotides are TGCGCCAGCAGCCAAGATGCCGCAGATCCCTACAATGAGCAGTTCTTC.